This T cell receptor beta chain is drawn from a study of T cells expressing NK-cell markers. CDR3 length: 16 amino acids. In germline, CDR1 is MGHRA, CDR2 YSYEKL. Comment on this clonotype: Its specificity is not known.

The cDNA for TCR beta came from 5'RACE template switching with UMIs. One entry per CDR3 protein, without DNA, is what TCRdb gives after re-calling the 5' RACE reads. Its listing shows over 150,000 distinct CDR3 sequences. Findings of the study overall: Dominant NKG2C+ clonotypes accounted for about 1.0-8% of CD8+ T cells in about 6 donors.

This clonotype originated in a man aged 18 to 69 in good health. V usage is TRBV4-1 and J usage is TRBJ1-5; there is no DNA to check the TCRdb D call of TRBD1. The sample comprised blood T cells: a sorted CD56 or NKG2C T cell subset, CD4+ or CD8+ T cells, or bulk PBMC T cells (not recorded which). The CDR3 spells CASSLWYRAADQPQHF.